These 21 T cell receptor beta chains originate from one sample sequenced in a study of patients and donors after allogeneic stem cell transplantation. Via MiXCR, TCRdb re-called the RT-PCR reads, giving one row per CDR3 protein. The sample has roughly 940,000 distinct CDR3 sequences, about 20% seen once. Sequencing was carried out using blood, either unsorted or a sorted T cell fraction (not recorded which). These receptors were taken from a human donor who was either an allogeneic HSCT recipient or a stem cell or donor lymphocyte infusion donor (not recorded which). It is not recorded whose cells these are; they may come from a transplant donor.

The rearrangement uses TRBV7-3 and TRBJ2-1; TRBD1 matches at 7 bases. V trimming: 4 bases; J trimming: 1 base; junction bases outside the gene matches: 4. Germline CDR1 SGHTA, CDR2 FQGTGA. This CDR3 is 15 amino acids long. This chain's CDR3 is CASSSHRGSYNEQFF. CDR3 nucleotide sequence: TGTGCCAGCAGCTCTCACAGGGGATCCTACAATGAGCAGTTCTTC.

This clonotype has only a few counts. The chain couples TRBV28 to TRBJ2-1, with 7 bases matching TRBD2. This CDR3 comprises 16 residues. The trim removed 5 bases at V and 7 bases at J, leaving 14 bases unmatched. Germline V gene sequence: CDR1 MDHEN, CDR2 SYDVKM. CDR3 sequence reads: CASSTPGGGVRNEQFF. CDR3 nucleotides: TGTGCCAGCAGTACCCCCGGTGGGGGGGTGAGGAATGAGCAGTTCTTC.

This clonotype came up a few times. This sequence joins TRBV7-9 and TRBJ2-5, with D possibly matching TRBD1 (6 bases). CDR3 length: 15 residues. The V and J ends lost 3 bases and 0 bases respectively, with 11 bases between them. Germline V gives CDR1 SEHNR, CDR2 FQNEAQ (reference sequence). The CDR3 here is CASSLDWDNQETQYF. The CDR3 coding sequence is TGTGCCAGCAGCTTGGATTGGGACAACCAAGAGACCCAGTACTTC.

This clonotype has more than one count but fewer than ten. The chain uses TRBV2 and TRBJ2-3; TRBD1 is a possible D gene (6 bases). Germline V lookup: CDR1 SNHLY, CDR2 FYNNEI. Trimming left V 9 bases short and J 2 bases short, with 18 bases between. The CDR3 length is 15 residues. The CDR3 sequence is CARGGGGNPTDTQYF. CDR3 nucleotides: TGTGCCAGAGGGGGTGGCGGTAACCCCACAGATACGCAGTATTTT.

This clonotype turned up a few times. The rearrangement links TRBV2 to TRBJ1-5; the D gene is possibly TRBD1 (5 bases). Germline V gives CDR1 SNHLY, CDR2 FYNNEI. The CDR3 length is 14 residues. V dropped 5 bases and J dropped 2 bases, with 10 bases sitting between them. In DNA, the CDR3 is TGTGCCAGCAGTTTTCTGGGGGGCAATCAGCCCCAGCATTTT. Protein product: CASSFLGGNQPQHF.

The chain recombines TRBV20-1 with TRBJ1-5; D might be TRBD1 (5 bases). CDR3 length: 17 residues. Trimming stripped 1 base from V and 2 bases from J, with 18 bases between. The germline V gene has CDR1 DFQATT and CDR2 SNEGSKA (reference sequence). The chain's CDR3 is CSARGQFLTGGNQPQHF. DNA of the CDR3: TGCAGTGCTAGAGGACAGTTTCTAACTGGGGGCAATCAGCCCCAGCATTTT.

Here the CDR3 reads CSADYGGGNIQYF. The CDR3 DNA is TGCAGTGCTGACTATGGCGGGGGAAACATTCAGTACTTC. The chain is built from TRBV20-1 and TRBJ2-4, with 7 positions matching TRBD2. The CDR3 sequence is 13 residues long. The germline CDR1 and CDR2 sequences are DFQATT and SNEGSKA (reference sequence). Trimming removed 5 bases from V and 6 bases from J; junction bases left unmatched: 7.

V and J are TRBV5-5 and TRBJ2-5, with 10 nucleotides matching TRBD1. The CDR3 length is 14 residues. V lost 3 bases to trimming and J lost 7 bases; unmatched junction nucleotides: 6. Germline loops: CDR1 SGHKS, CDR2 YYEKEE (reference sequence). CDR3 nucleotides: TGTGCCAGCAGCTCTCCCGGGACAGGGGTGACCCAGTACTTC. This encodes CASSSPGTGVTQYF.

This chain connects TRBV6-2 or TRBV6-3 to TRBJ1-5, with D perhaps matching TRBD1 (5 bases). Germline V lookup: CDR1 MNHEY, CDR2 SVGEGT. This CDR3 has 17 amino acids. V lost 2 bases and J lost 0, with 14 bases in between. The CDR3 nucleotides read TGTGCCAGCAGTTACGGGCCAGGGATCAATAGCAATCAGCCCCAGCATTTT. Encoded protein: CASSYGPGINSNQPQHF.

The rearrangement joins TRBV7-2 to TRBJ2-1, with D possibly TRBD2 on 6 matching bases. In germline, CDR1 is SGHTA, CDR2 FQGNSA. V was clipped by 5 bases and J by 0 bases, with 14 bases between them. The CDR3 has 16 amino acids. This CDR3 reads CASSPRFGSSYNEQFF. Here the CDR3 DNA reads TGTGCCAGCAGCCCGCGCTTCGGGAGCTCCTACAATGAGCAGTTCTTC.

This clonotype was picked up a small number of times. The rearrangement uses TRBV12-3 or TRBV12-4 and TRBJ1-6; 10 bases fit TRBD1. The junction had 9 bases not matched to a gene; V was cut back by 4 bases and J by 6 bases. This CDR3 has 17 residues. CDR3 in amino acids: CASSSGRQGAPNSPLHF. Written as DNA, the CDR3 is TGTGCCAGCAGTTCTGGTCGACAGGGGGCCCCTAATTCACCCCTCCACTTT.

Only a few counts were recorded for this clonotype. The rearrangement uses TRBV20-1 and TRBJ2-3; D possibly corresponds to TRBD2 (5 bases). Trimming pared 3 bases from V and 0 bases from J, leaving 19 bases between. Germline V lookup: CDR1 DFQATT, CDR2 SNEGSKA (reference sequence). This CDR3 has 17 amino acids. This chain's CDR3 is CSARGMVLASSTDTQYF. For the CDR3, the DNA is TGCAGTGCTAGGGGGATGGTGCTAGCCTCTAGCACAGATACGCAGTATTTT.

This clonotype was observed a handful of times. This chain connects TRBV9 to TRBJ1-2; D unresolved. The V end was cut by 4 bases, the J end by 5 bases, with 12 bases between. CDR3 length: 13 amino acids. CDR1 and CDR2 (germline): SGDLS, YYNGEE. CDR3: CASSPAPGYGYTF. CDR3 bases: TGTGCCAGCAGCCCCGCACCCGGTTATGGCTACACCTTC.

As DNA, the CDR3 is TGCGCCAGCAGCTCGACAGGGCGCGCTGAAGCTTTCTTT. Its protein is CASSSTGRAEAFF. The chain joins TRBV5-1 to TRBJ1-1; the match to TRBD1 covers 7 bases. Germline V lookup: CDR1 SGHRS, CDR2 YFSETQ. The trim removed 3 bases at V and 6 bases at J, leaving 5 bases unmatched. The CDR3 has 13 residues.

This clonotype was observed a few times. V is TRBV4-2 and J is TRBJ1-3, with D unclear. The germline V gene has CDR1 LGHNA and CDR2 YNFKEQ. The ends were cut back, 0 bases at V and 0 bases at J, with 9 bases in the middle. CDR3 size: 16 residues. CDR3 nucleotide sequence: TGTGCCAGCAGCCAAGAATCAACGAGCTCTGGAAACACCATATATTTT. Amino acid sequence: CASSQESTSSGNTIYF.

The chain links TRBV29-1 to TRBJ2-1; a possible D gene is TRBD1 (7 bases). Germline-derived CDR1 and CDR2 are SQVTM and ANQGSEA. CDR3 length equals 13 residues. Between the trimmed V and J ends, which lost 7 bases and 6 bases, there was a span of 16 bases. For the CDR3, the DNA is TGCAGCGCCCAGGGGGAGGCCCCCAATGAGCAGTTCTTC. It is translated as CSAQGEAPNEQFF.

About this clonotype itself: One junction end disagrees with the germline gene, perhaps due to a read error. CDR3 DNA: TGTGCCAGCAGCTTAGGGGGACTGATCTACGTGCAGTACTTC. Translating it yields CASSLGGLIYVQYF. J is TRBJ2-7 and V is TRBV7-9; D is possibly TRBD2 (6 bases). CDR3 length equals 14 residues. Germline-derived CDR1 and CDR2 are SEHNR and FQNEAQ (reference sequence).

This clonotype has a handful of counts. V and J are TRBV29-1 and TRBJ1-1; 8 bases map to TRBD1. Losses at the gene ends were 6 bases for V and 4 bases for J; bases not matched to a gene: 7. The V gene's germline CDR1 is SQVTM and CDR2 ANQGSEA. CDR3 length: 13 amino acids. CDR3 bases: TGCAGCGTAGCGGACAGGGTGGGCACTGAAGCTTTCTTT. Encoded protein: CSVADRVGTEAFF.

This clonotype turned up a few times. The chain has TRBV4-2 and TRBJ2-3; D unresolved. The CDR3 runs 15 residues. Deletions cut 4 bases from V and 1 base from J, with 12 bases between. The germline V gene has CDR1 LGHNA and CDR2 YNFKEQ. CDR3 region: CASSPYTAGTDTQYF. The DNA of the CDR3 is TGTGCCAGCAGCCCGTACACCGCTGGCACAGATACGCAGTATTTT.

The V gene is TRBV20-1, the J gene TRBJ2-7, with 7 bases that match TRBD2. Germline CDR1 and CDR2: DFQATT and SNEGSKA (reference sequence). V was pared by 7 bases and J by 2 bases, with 11 bases of the junction left unmatched. This CDR3 spans 14 amino acids. The CDR3 reads CSGLLADIPYEQYF. The DNA for the CDR3 is TGCAGTGGCTTGCTAGCGGATATTCCCTACGAGCAGTACTTC.

Only a few counts were recorded for this clonotype. The V gene is TRBV6-2 or TRBV6-3, the J gene TRBJ2-5; TRBD2 matches at 12 bases. The CDR3 is made up of 15 amino acids. Trimming cost V 2 bases and J 5 bases; bases outside gene matches: 3. Germline values: CDR1 MNHEY, CDR2 SVGEGT. The CDR3 DNA sequence: TGTGCCAGCAGTTACGGAGGACTAGCGGGGGAGACCCAGTACTTC. Its translation is CASSYGGLAGETQYF.